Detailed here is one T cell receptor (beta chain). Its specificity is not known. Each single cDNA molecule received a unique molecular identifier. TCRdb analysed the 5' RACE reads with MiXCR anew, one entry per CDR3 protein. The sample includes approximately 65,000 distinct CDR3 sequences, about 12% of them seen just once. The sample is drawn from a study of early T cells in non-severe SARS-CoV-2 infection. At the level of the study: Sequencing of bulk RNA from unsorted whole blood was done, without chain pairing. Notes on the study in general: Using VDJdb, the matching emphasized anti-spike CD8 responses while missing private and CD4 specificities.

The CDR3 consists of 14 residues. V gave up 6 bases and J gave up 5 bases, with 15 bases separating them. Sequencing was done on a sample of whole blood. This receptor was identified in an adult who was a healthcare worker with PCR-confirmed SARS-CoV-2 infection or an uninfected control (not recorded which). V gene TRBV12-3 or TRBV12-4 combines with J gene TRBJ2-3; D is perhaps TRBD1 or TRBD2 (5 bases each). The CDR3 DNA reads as TGTGCCAGCAGCCAGTTGGGACGCATAGATACGCAGTATTTT. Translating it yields CASSQLGRIDTQYF.